This T cell receptor (beta chain) comes out of a study of cytomegalovirus exposure and HLA in healthy donors. Across the study: Across 300 to 400 genotyped donors, 65% to 90% landed in the Caucasian-associated ancestry cluster.

Broader study findings: Indistinguishable V segments, including TRBV6-2 and TRBV6-3, were excluded. Reportedly, cytomegalovirus status was diagnosed with high sensitivity and specificity.

On this clone: The antigen remains undetermined.

Amplification used 60 Vbeta primers and 13 Jbeta primers. Assay used: immunoSEQ multiplex PCR; TCRdb lists only in-frame clones, some missing. This table holds approximately 150,000 clones, nearly 80% found once. Germline V gives CDR1 MDHEN, CDR2 SYDVKM. This CDR3 contains 17 residues. V was clipped by 7 bases and J by 3 bases, with 25 bases between them. The sequencing input was PBMCs. This receptor was taken from a woman aged 40 to 50 in good health and CMV-seronegative. The chain links TRBV28 to TRBJ2-7; D may be TRBD2 (7 bases). The CDR3 DNA is TGTGCCAGCAATCCCCGGGGGGCTACGACTAGTATCTACGAGCAGTACTTC. Translation gives CASNPRGATTSIYEQYF.